The clone carrying this T cell receptor (beta chain) was observed a few times. The antigen remains undetermined. Unique molecular identifiers were added to individual cDNA molecules. TCRdb passed the 5' RACE reads through MiXCR, listing each CDR3 protein once. The sample lists 45,000 to 70,000 distinct CDR3 sequences, about 7.7% occurring once. The source of the sample is a study of early T cells in non-severe SARS-CoV-2 infection. Across the whole study: Whole-blood bulk RNA, unsorted, was sequenced, and chains were unpaired. Overall study findings and caveats: Comparison of clonotypes with VDJdb favored anti-spike CD8 responses while missing private and CD4 specificities.

Germline CDR1 reads MGHRA; CDR2 reads YSYEKL. This CDR3 has 16 residues. V lost 1 base, J lost 5 bases, and 15 bases lay in between. The genes are TRBV4-1 and TRBJ2-1, with D tentatively TRBD2 (5 bases). Sequencing used whole blood, obtained at baseline. The sequence came from an adult who was a healthcare worker with PCR-confirmed SARS-CoV-2 infection or an uninfected control (not recorded which). The CDR3 reads CASSQAIARGDNEQFF. In DNA form, the CDR3 reads TGCGCCAGCAGCCAAGCAATAGCGAGAGGCGACAATGAGCAGTTCTTC.